This TCR beta chain was retrieved from a study of blood T cells in healthy people across ages (dated by TCRdb to about 2015). Study-wide context: In model experiments, roughly one uniquely barcoded TCR beta cDNA molecule per two T cells was captured by template switching. Using deep sequencing normalized with unique cDNA molecular identifiers, the study measured how TCR beta repertoire diversity changes with age. Four age groups were formed from the donors: young (average about 15 years), middle-aged (just under 40), aged (approximately 60) and long-lived (more than 75). To avoid experimental bias, donors of different ages were randomly spread across the sequencing lanes. For two donors (one aged 18 to 30 and one aged 80 or older), the study analyzed two additional independent replicas of 1 million unique cDNA reads from the same blood draw. Here is what the overall study found, with its caveats: Since profiling was done on bulk unsorted PBMCs, naive and antigen-experienced compartments could not be conclusively compared. Because the CMV infection status of the donors was unknown, age-related changes in expanded clonotypes may potentially have been confounded. Total diversity estimates from one million sequenced T cells were considered lower bounds and underestimates. Compared with the aged group, the long-lived group had more naive CD4+ T cells, fewer expanded clones and increased TCR diversity, suggesting age selection. Observed TCR beta diversity per million T cells fell roughly linearly with age, and a significant reduction was already apparent by age about 36. Observed TCR beta diversity correlated strongly with the percentage of naive T cells measured by flow cytometry.

In regard to this clonotype: Its specific antigen is unknown. No base-level quality is on record; no much larger clone is a single base apart.

The library relied on 5' RACE. This sample was sequenced with an Illumina HiSeq 2500. A second PCR of roughly 7 to 11 cycles was performed with a sample-barcoded 5' primer and a J-beta primer mix. A unique molecular identifier was introduced onto each TCR beta cDNA molecule by a template-switch 5' adaptor carrying 12 random nucleotides. At least 2.5 million CDR3-containing paired-end reads were obtained from each sample. All of the RNA was converted into first-strand cDNA using the Mint cDNA synthesis kit, with a TRBC-specific oligonucleotide serving as the primer. Following uracil-DNA glycosylase treatment, all cDNA underwent a first 18-cycle PCR with the universal primers M1SS and BC2_uni_R. The authors' pipeline ran thus. For normalization, 1 million high-quality reads, each with a distinct molecular identifier, were randomly selected from each sample. Reads with shared molecular identifiers were discarded instead of being binned into consensus sequences. CDR3 identification, clonotype clustering and error correction used MiTCR with a Q25 quality threshold and the strictest error-elimination algorithm. A nonparametric unseen species model with Euler transformation was used to estimate a lower bound on total TCR beta diversity. The raw public reads went through TCRdb reprocessing: fastp at Q25, MiXCR clone calling, in-frame beta chains kept. Under each unique CDR3 protein, matching rows form one entry showing the most common genes and DNA. The V and J calls and clone size come from TCRdb's table, not from the authors' own analysis. This sample holds approximately 1,000,000 distinct CDR3 sequences; under 40% were observed only once. Under 15% of the sample is held by the ten biggest clonotypes.

Donors were approximately 42 systemically healthy Caucasian individuals from Russia aged roughly 6 to 95 years. Ten milliliters of peripheral blood were drawn from each donor into EDTA-treated Vacutainer tubes. Ficoll-Paque density-gradient centrifugation was used to isolate PBMCs, with at least 7 million per sample. Total RNA, at least 6 micrograms per sample, was extracted from PBMCs with Trizol reagent. Naive CD45RAhigh/CD27high T cell percentages were measured by flow cytometry on a PBMC aliquot from every donor. This receptor was obtained from a man between 18 and 35 years old in good health. Sequenced input: blood.

The CDR3 region reads CASSFNTQDRLYSNQPQHF. The sequenced DNA: TGTGCCAGCAGTTTTAACACACAGGACCGACTTTATAGCAATCAGCCCCAGCATTTT. The chain is assembled from TRBV12-3 or TRBV12-4 and TRBJ1-5; the best D guess is TRBD1, with 5 bases matching. V is shortened by 3 bases, J by 0 bases, and the region joining them spans 21 bases. Including the terminal cysteine and phenylalanine, the CDR3 comprises 19 residues. Only the CDR3 region is kept as DNA, spanning 57 bases read in frame from base 1.